A selection of T cell receptor beta chains follows, all from one sample in a study of cytomegalovirus exposure and HLA in healthy donors. TCRdb's copy holds only in-frame clones and misses some; the assay was immunoSEQ multiplex PCR. There are 130,000 or so clones in the sample; around 8.5% occur only once, and 5% to 7% lies in the top ten. Material: PBMCs. The receptors come from a man in his forties in good health and CMV-seronegative. CDR3s include the opening cysteine and the closing phenylalanine or tryptophan. A D gene is named only where the DNA matches it firmly. Clone size, where shown, is once, few, many, or a class for clones that have expanded.

>TRBV7-2|TRBJ1-3|few|NA
TGTGCCAGCAGCCCGAACATAGGGGCCACCTCTGGAAACACCATATATTTT
CASSPNIGATSGNTIYF
>TRBV7-9|TRBJ2-2|NA|TRBD1
TGTGCCAGCAGCAAACGGGACAGGGGCACCGGGGAGCTGTTTTTT
CASSKRDRGTGELFF
>TRBV7-3|TRBJ2-3|NA|NA
TGTGCCAGCAGCTTAGAGGGGGGCACAGATACGCAGTATTTT
CASSLEGGTDTQYF
>TRBV4-3|TRBJ2-3|few|TRBD2
TGCGCCAGCAGCCAAATTCTAGCGGGGGGTGGTACGCAGTATTTT
CASSQILAGGGTQYF
>TRBV11-2|TRBJ2-1|few|TRBD2
TGTGCCAGCAGCTCGCGGACTAGCGGGGGCCTCTACAATGAGCAGTTCTTC
CASSSRTSGGLYNEQFF
>TRBV5-8|TRBJ1-3|few|NA
TGTGCCAGCAGCTCGGACTGGACCCCTGGAAACACCATATATTTT
CASSSDWTPGNTIYF
>TRBV11-2|TRBJ2-7|few|NA
TGTGCCAGCAGCTCACAGGGTTACGAGCAGTACTTC
CASSSQGYEQYF
>TRBV6-5|TRBJ2-5|few|NA
TGTGCCAGCAGCGAGGTGGCTAGCGAGGAGACCCAGTACTTC
CASSEVASEETQYF
>TRBV4-2|TRBJ1-2|NA|NA
TGTGCCAGCAGCCAAGAATTTTCGGAGACTTTCTATGGCTACACCTTC
CASSQEFSETFYGYTF
>TRBV5-1|TRBJ2-1|few|TRBD2
TGCGCCAGCAGCCCCCTAGCGGGGGGGCCACCGGGTTACAATGAGCAGTTCTTC
CASSPLAGGPPGYNEQFF
>TRBV5-1|TRBJ2-7|NA|TRBD1
TGCGCCAGCAGCTCCTCCGGACAGGGTCCCTACGAGCAGTACTTC
CASSSSGQGPYEQYF
>TRBV4-1|TRBJ1-1|NA|NA
TGCGCCAGCAGCCCAAGCCGGGGATACACTGAAGCTTTCTTT
CASSPSRGYTEAFF
>TRBV7-2|TRBJ2-6|few|NA
TGTGCCAGCAGCTTACGTACAGGCTACTCTGGGGCCAACGTCCTGACTTTC
CASSLRTGYSGANVLTF
>TRBV7-9|TRBJ1-2|few|NA
TGTGCCAGCAGCGGGCGACATGCTGGCTACACCTTC
CASSGRHAGYTF
>TRBV4-3|TRBJ2-7|medium-sized|TRBD1
TGCGCCAGCAGCCAACAAAGGACAGGGAGCTACGAGCAGTACTTC
CASSQQRTGSYEQYF
>TRBV6-1|TRBJ2-4|few|NA
TGTGCCAGCGGAGGGGGGGTGGTAGCCAAAAACATTCAGTACTTC
CASGGGVVAKNIQYF
>TRBV6-6|TRBJ1-1|few|NA
TGTGCCAGCAGCTCGGGTGAGGCTTTCTTT
CASSSGEAFF
>TRBV11-2|TRBJ2-7|few|NA
TGTGCCAGCAGCTCGTACGAGCAGTACTTC
CASSSYEQYF
>TRBV6-1|TRBJ1-5|NA|NA
TGTGCCAGCAGTCAGGGTAGTAGGGGCAATCAGCCCCAGCATTTT
CASSQGSRGNQPQHF
>TRBV6-1|TRBJ2-2|few|NA
TGTGCCAGCAGTGAGATCAGGGTAGGGGCCGGGGAGCTGTTTTTT
CASSEIRVGAGELFF
>TRBV29-1|TRBJ1-5|NA|NA
TGCAGCGTTGAATCGGGGAGAGATCAGCCCCAGCATTTT
CSVESGRDQPQHF
>TRBV29-1|TRBJ2-7|NA|TRBD1
TGCAGCGCCAACAGGGGGCTTGGTGAGCAGTACTTC
CSANRGLGEQYF
>TRBV19|TRBJ1-4|few|NA
TGTGCCAGTAAAGTGCTCCTCGGGGTTAATGAAAAACTGTTTTTT
CASKVLLGVNEKLFF
>TRBV10-2|TRBJ2-1|few|TRBD1
TGCGCCAGCACACCCGGGACAGGGCTCTACAATGAGCAGTTCTTC
CASTPGTGLYNEQFF
>TRBV5-1|TRBJ1-3|NA|NA
TGCGCCAGCAGCCTCTACGACTCGGGGGAAAACACCATATATTTT
CASSLYDSGENTIYF
>TRBV7-3|TRBJ2-7|NA|TRBD1
TGTGCCAGCAGCCCCGGGACAGGGTCTTACGAGCAGTACTTC
CASSPGTGSYEQYF
>TRBV18|TRBJ1-5|NA|NA
TGTGCCAGCTCACCGTCGGGAGGCAATCAGCCCCAGCATTTT
CASSPSGGNQPQHF
>TRBV19|TRBJ1-2|NA|TRBD1
TGTGCCAGTAGTATCGCTTCCGGACAGGGAAACCTCTATGGCTACACCTTC
CASSIASGQGNLYGYTF
>TRBV5-4|TRBJ2-3|NA|TRBD2
TGTGCCAGCAGCTTGGTCGGGGCGGGGGGAGATACGCAGTATTTT
CASSLVGAGGDTQYF
>TRBV6-5|TRBJ2-1|NA|NA
TGTGCCAGCAGTTATTCTATTTTGTCTACTGATGAGCAGTTCTTC
CASSYSILSTDEQFF
>TRBV7-2|TRBJ2-1|few|NA
TGTGCCAGCAGCTTAAGGAGGCGCAGCTCCTACAATGAGCAGTTCTTC
CASSLRRRSSYNEQFF
>TRBV5-5|TRBJ1-2|NA|TRBD1
TGTGCCAGCAGCCGGACAGGGGTGCTAGCTAACTATGGCTACACCTTC
CASSRTGVLANYGYTF
>TRBV4-1|TRBJ1-1|few|NA
TGCGCCAGCAGCCAAGTTGAGGGAACGAACACTGAAGCTTTCTTT
CASSQVEGTNTEAFF
>TRBV7-5|TRBJ1-5|NA|NA
TGTGCCAGAAGCCAGGGGGGCCAGCCCCAGCATTTT
CARSQGGQPQHF
>TRBV13|TRBJ1-6|NA|NA
TGTGCCAGCAGCGAAAGGAGCTCCTATAATTCACCCCTCCACTTT
CASSERSSYNSPLHF
>TRBV29-1|TRBJ2-3|NA|TRBD2
TGCAGCGTCAGTCCTAGCGGGAGCATGACAGATACGCAGTATTTT
CSVSPSGSMTDTQYF
>TRBV9|TRBJ2-7|few|TRBD1
TGTGCCAGCAGCGAACGACAGGGGATCTACGAGCAGTACTTC
CASSERQGIYEQYF
>TRBV4-1|TRBJ1-2|NA|NA
TGCGCCAGCAGCCAAACAGGGTACGGCTACACCTTC
CASSQTGYGYTF
>TRBV28|TRBJ1-4|NA|NA
TGTGCCAGCAGTTCGGTTAGGGAGAATGAAAAACTGTTTTTT
CASSSVRENEKLFF
>TRBV6-4|TRBJ1-1|NA|TRBD1
TGTGCCAGCAGTCCCGGGACAGGGATGGACACTGAAGCTTTCTTT
CASSPGTGMDTEAFF
>TRBV28|TRBJ2-1|NA|TRBD1
TGTGCCAGCAGCCCAGCTGGGACAGGCCTTTGGAATGAGCAGTTCTTC
CASSPAGTGLWNEQFF
>TRBV15|TRBJ2-3|NA|TRBD2
TGTGCCACCAGCAGACAAAGAAGCGGGGGCTGGTCAGATACGCAGTATTTT
CATSRQRSGGWSDTQYF
>TRBV7-2|TRBJ1-2|NA|TRBD1
TGTGCCAGCAGCTTACGACAGGGCGAGGGCTACACCTTC
CASSLRQGEGYTF
>TRBV7-8|TRBJ1-5|NA|TRBD1
TGTGCCAGCAGCTTAGCCGGGACAGGGGACGGCAATCAGCCCCAGCATTTT
CASSLAGTGDGNQPQHF
>TRBV5-1|TRBJ2-7|few|TRBD2
TGCGCCAGCAGCCCTTCCGGGGGGGTGGGTGCCTACGAGCAGTACTTC
CASSPSGGVGAYEQYF